One sample yielded the 11 T cell receptor beta chains listed below, sequenced in a study of PD-1 blockade in classical Hodgkin lymphoma. The patients all showed relapse after autologous stem cell transplantation, while their brentuximab vedotin exposure varied. TCRdb's copy holds only in-frame clones and misses some; the assay was immunoSEQ multiplex PCR. This table holds roughly 140,000 clones, about 81% found once. Sequencing used peripheral blood mononuclear cells (PBMCs), obtained before the second cycle of nivolumab. These receptors came from a human donor with classical Hodgkin lymphoma.

The chain joins TRBV6-6 to TRBJ1-5; 7 positions match TRBD1. This CDR3 has 14 amino acids. With 0 bases clipped from V and 6 bases from J, the junction kept 2 bases outside the gene matches. The germline gives CDR1 MNHNY, CDR2 SVGAGI (reference sequence). The CDR3 spells CASSYSAGGQPQHF. The CDR3 nucleotides are TGTGCCAGCAGTTACTCGGCAGGGGGTCAGCCCCAGCATTTT.

This chain links TRBV6-1 with TRBJ1-2; 7 bases match TRBD1. There are 12 residues in the CDR3. V was clipped by 7 bases and J by 5 bases; unmatched bases: 4. CDR1 MNHNS and CDR2 SASEGT come from the germline V gene. CDR3 DNA: TGTGCCAGCACAGGGGGTACATATGGCTACACCTTC. It codes for CASTGGTYGYTF.

The genes are TRBV6-1 and TRBJ2-6; tentative D call: TRBD1 (6 bases). V dropped 4 bases and J dropped 0 bases, with 10 bases sitting between them. Germline V gene lookup returns CDR1 MNHNS and CDR2 SASEGT. The CDR3 length is 16 residues. Written as DNA, the CDR3 is TGTGCCAGCAGTGGACAGGTCTACTCTGGGGCCAACGTCCTGACTTTC. Protein: CASSGQVYSGANVLTF.

The rearrangement uses TRBV5-4 and TRBJ2-7; D not resolved. Germline V gives CDR1 SGHNT, CDR2 YYREEE (reference sequence). The V end was cut by 3 bases, the J end by 2 bases, with 15 bases between. This CDR3 contains 15 residues. The CDR3 DNA is TGTGCCAGCAGCTCGATCGGAGCCTCCCCCTACGAGCAGTACTTC. Protein: CASSSIGASPYEQYF.

The V gene is TRBV5-1, the J gene TRBJ2-3; the D is unclear. Germline CDR1 and CDR2: SGHRS and YFSETQ. This CDR3 contains 16 residues. Between the trimmed V and J ends, which lost 0 bases and 4 bases, there was a span of 15 bases. This CDR3 reads CASSLGLGYGADTQYF. For the CDR3, the DNA is TGCGCCAGCAGCTTGGGGCTGGGCTACGGCGCAGATACGCAGTATTTT.

This clone was found once. The genes are TRBV7-9 and TRBJ2-2; no definite D call. Trimming took 0 bases from V and 4 from J, leaving 3 bases between them. Germline V gives CDR1 SEHNR, CDR2 FQNEAQ (reference sequence). The length of the CDR3 is 13 residues. The CDR3 is CASSLAVTGELFF. CDR3 bases: TGTGCCAGCAGCTTAGCTGTCACCGGGGAGCTGTTTTTT.

The chain employs TRBV28 and TRBJ2-3, with 15 bases that match TRBD2. Germline V gives CDR1 MDHEN, CDR2 SYDVKM. The junction had 10 bases not matched to a gene; V was cut back by 8 bases and J by 4 bases. CDR3 length: 17 residues. CDR3 nucleotide sequence: TGTGCCAGCGCCGGGACTAGCGGGAGGTCGAGCGCAGATACGCAGTATTTT. Its translation is CASAGTSGRSSADTQYF.

The CDR3 spells CASSPGQNPSSGNTIYF. The CDR3 DNA sequence: TGTGCCAGCAGCCCTGGACAGAACCCTAGCTCTGGAAACACCATATATTTT. The chain couples TRBV7-2 to TRBJ1-3; weak D call: TRBD1 (6 bases). Looked up from germline, CDR1 is SGHTA and CDR2 is FQGNSA. Trimming removed 5 bases from V and 0 bases from J, with 17 bases in between. The CDR3 runs 17 residues.

V is TRBV12-5 and J is TRBJ2-4; 9 bases are shared with TRBD2. Looked up from germline, CDR1 is LGHNT and CDR2 is FRNRAP. The CDR3 totals 15 residues. With V trimmed by 4 bases and J by 3 bases, 4 bases remained unmatched. In DNA, the CDR3 is TGTGCTAGTGGTTCCCGACTAGCGGACAAAAACATTCAGTACTTC. It is translated as CASGSRLADKNIQYF. Drawing the rest from reference TRBV12-5 and TRBJ2-4, the complete variable domain is DARVTQTPRHKVTEMGQEVTMRCQPILGHNTVFWYRQTMMQGLELLAYFRNRAPLDDSGMPKDRFSAEMPDATLATLKIQPSEPRDSAVYFCASGSRLADKNIQYFGAGTRLSVL.

This chain connects TRBV5-5 to TRBJ2-1; 15 bases align to TRBD2. The CDR3 runs 18 residues. The germline CDR1 and CDR2 sequences are SGHKS and YYEKEE (reference sequence). With 4 bases clipped from V and 4 bases from J, the junction kept 9 bases outside the gene matches. CDR3 nucleotide sequence: TGTGCCAGCAGCGGACTAGCGGGGGGGCCGAGGTCTTACAATGAGCAGTTCTTC. Translated, it gives CASSGLAGGPRSYNEQFF.

This clone was seen a few times. The rearrangement uses TRBV6-4 and TRBJ2-1; no firm D call. CDR3 length: 15 amino acids. Germline CDR1 and CDR2: MRHNA and SNTAGT. V lost 5 bases, J lost 5 bases, and 16 bases lay in between. The CDR3 is CASSLATGPDNEQFF. The CDR3 DNA is TGTGCCAGCAGTTTGGCCACCGGGCCCGACAATGAGCAGTTCTTC.